Below, one T cell receptor (beta chain) is given with its context. The data derive from a study of OX40 agonist ivuxolimab in advanced cancers. Profiling relied on immunoSEQ multiplex PCR, and the TCRdb table lists in-frame clones only, not all of them. The sample lists tens of thousands of clones, roughly 87% occurring once. Deletions cut 3 bases from V and 2 bases from J, with 12 bases between. Germline V lookup: CDR1 KGHSH, CDR2 LQKENI. The CDR3 extends over 15 amino acids. The clonotype comes from an adult with an advanced solid tumor such as melanoma, head and neck, liver or kidney cancer. V gene TRBV18 combines with J gene TRBJ2-3; D is unclear. This specimen was CD4+ or CD8+ T cells sorted from blood, taken in a trial of the OX40 agonist ivuxolimab. The CDR3 reads CASSPGGGPTDTQYF. The CDR3 nucleotides read TGTGCCAGCTCACCCGGCGGTGGACCCACAGATACGCAGTATTTT.